A selection of T cell receptor beta chains follows, all from one sample in a study of T cell repertoires in cytomegalovirus infection. MiXCR, run by TCRdb on the reads, gives a single entry per CDR3 protein. Of about 700,000 distinct CDR3 sequences in the sample, around a third were seen once. These receptors' targets are unknown. Sequences were derived from cultured PBMCs, sampled from culture after CMV antigen stimulation. Receptors originate from a human donor in good health (CMV status not recorded). Some clones in this sample may be carry-over from other donors' samples. Each CDR3 is given with its conserved first and last residue. Fields, in order: D gene, clone size, V gene, J gene, CDR3 protein, CDR3 DNA. The D gene is left open where the match is weak. Clone size is stated in some rows and not others, as once, few, many or a class when expanded.

D: TRBD1; size: NA; V: TRBV20-1; J: TRBJ1-5; CDR3: CSAWTGLQPQHF; DNA: TGCAGTGCTTGGACAGGGCTTCAGCCCCAGCATTTT
D: NA; size: NA; V: TRBV4-3; J: TRBJ1-2; CDR3: CASSPSDRLYGYTF; DNA: TGCGCCAGCAGCCCAAGCGACAGGCTTTATGGCTACACCTTC
D: NA; size: NA; V: TRBV2; J: TRBJ1-3; CDR3: CASRYYTDSGNTIYF; DNA: TGTGCCAGCAGATATTATACGGACTCGGGGAACACCATATATTTT
D: TRBD2; size: few; V: TRBV19; J: TRBJ2-2; CDR3: CASRGRADTGELFF; DNA: TGTGCCAGTAGGGGGAGGGCTGACACCGGGGAGCTGTTTTTT
D: TRBD2; size: NA; V: TRBV7-2; J: TRBJ2-7; CDR3: CASSRTGPGGYEQYF; DNA: TGTGCCAGCAGCCGAACCGGACCGGGAGGCTACGAGCAGTACTTC
D: TRBD2; size: NA; V: TRBV2; J: TRBJ2-3; CDR3: CASSEFATSGVLDTQYF; DNA: TGTGCCAGCAGTGAATTTGCGACTAGCGGGGTTCTAGATACGCAGTATTTT
D: NA; size: NA; V: TRBV7-9; J: TRBJ1-2; CDR3: CASSPSGVIGYTF; DNA: TGTGCCAGCAGCCCTTCAGGGGTTATAGGCTACACCTTC
D: NA; size: few; V: TRBV12-3/TRBV12-4; J: TRBJ2-1; CDR3: CASSSVTNNEQFF; DNA: TGTGCCAGCAGTTCGGTTACAAACAATGAGCAGTTCTTC
D: NA; size: few; V: TRBV5-1; J: TRBJ2-3; CDR3: CASSLRLEGTDTQYF; DNA: TGCGCCAGCAGCTTGCGACTGGAGGGCACAGATACGCAGTATTTT
D: TRBD1; size: few; V: TRBV7-9; J: TRBJ2-5; CDR3: CASSSTGTGDADWETQYF; DNA: TGTGCCAGCAGCTCAACCGGGACAGGGGACGCAGATTGGGAGACCCAGTACTTC